These T cell receptor beta chains were read from a single sample in a study of neurological immune-mediated disorders. In TCRdb, the 5' RACE reads were re-called with MiXCR into one record per CDR3 protein. The table records 85,000 to 90,000 distinct CDR3 sequences, around 3.5% of them present only once. Sequences were obtained from PBMCs. These receptors were taken from a woman between 45 and 60 years old with multiple sclerosis. The CDR3 runs from the conserved cysteine through the conserved F or W. Each record gives: CDR3 length, clone size, V gene, J gene, D gene, CDR3 protein, CDR3 DNA. A D gene is named only where the DNA matches it firmly. Not every row has a clone size; where given, it reads once, few, many or a size class.

cdr3_length: 16; clone_size: few; v_call: TRBV5-6; j_call: TRBJ2-3; d_call: TRBD1; cdr3_aa: CASSDEGGTSTDTQYF; cdr3_nt: TGTGCCAGCAGCGACGAAGGGGGCACTAGCACAGATACGCAGTATTTT
cdr3_length: 15; clone_size: many; v_call: TRBV4-1; j_call: TRBJ1-1; d_call: NA; cdr3_aa: CASSQDWGGTTEAFF; cdr3_nt: TGCGCCAGCAGCCAAGATTGGGGGGGAACGACTGAAGCTTTCTTT
cdr3_length: 14; clone_size: many; v_call: TRBV20-1; j_call: TRBJ2-2; d_call: NA; cdr3_aa: CSAGTGLNTGELFF; cdr3_nt: TGCAGTGCCGGGACCGGATTGAACACCGGGGAGCTGTTTTTT
cdr3_length: 17; clone_size: many; v_call: TRBV5-1; j_call: TRBJ2-7; d_call: NA; cdr3_aa: CASSLDGSFQNSYEQYF; cdr3_nt: TGCGCCAGCAGCTTGGACGGCAGCTTCCAAAACTCCTACGAGCAGTACTTC
cdr3_length: 15; clone_size: many; v_call: TRBV5-5; j_call: TRBJ1-2; d_call: NA; cdr3_aa: CASSFQGTSNYGYTF; cdr3_nt: TGTGCCAGCAGCTTTCAGGGAACTTCTAACTATGGCTACACCTTC
cdr3_length: 12; clone_size: many; v_call: TRBV20-1; j_call: TRBJ2-4; d_call: NA; cdr3_aa: CLTLGAKNIQYF; cdr3_nt: TGCCTGACGCTCGGGGCCAAAAACATTCAGTACTTC
cdr3_length: 14; clone_size: many; v_call: TRBV5-1; j_call: TRBJ2-5; d_call: TRBD2; cdr3_aa: CASRVSGGQETQYF; cdr3_nt: TGCGCCAGCAGGGTTAGCGGGGGCCAAGAGACCCAGTACTTC
cdr3_length: 15; clone_size: many; v_call: TRBV2; j_call: TRBJ2-7; d_call: TRBD1; cdr3_aa: CASSENRGTPYEQYF; cdr3_nt: TGTGCCAGCAGTGAAAACAGGGGAACTCCATACGAGCAGTACTTC
cdr3_length: 16; clone_size: many; v_call: TRBV12-3/TRBV12-4; j_call: TRBJ2-3; d_call: TRBD2; cdr3_aa: CASRLGLAGSTDTQYF; cdr3_nt: TGTGCCAGCAGGCTTGGACTAGCGGGGAGCACAGATACGCAGTATTTT
cdr3_length: 14; clone_size: many; v_call: TRBV20-1; j_call: TRBJ1-1; d_call: NA; cdr3_aa: CSARPGHLNTEAFF; cdr3_nt: TGCAGTGCCCGCCCGGGACATCTGAACACTGAAGCTTTCTTT
cdr3_length: 14; clone_size: many; v_call: TRBV20-1; j_call: TRBJ1-3; d_call: TRBD1; cdr3_aa: CSAEDRGAGNTIYF; cdr3_nt: TGCAGTGCCGAGGACAGGGGAGCAGGAAACACCATATATTTT
cdr3_length: 15; clone_size: many; v_call: TRBV27; j_call: TRBJ1-2; d_call: NA; cdr3_aa: CASSTGMEPPYGYTF; cdr3_nt: TGTGCCAGCAGTACCGGAATGGAACCCCCCTATGGCTACACCTTC
cdr3_length: 12; clone_size: many; v_call: TRBV20-1; j_call: TRBJ1-2; d_call: NA; cdr3_aa: CSARAKLYGYTF; cdr3_nt: TGCAGTGCTAGGGCCAAACTATATGGCTACACCTTC
cdr3_length: 18; clone_size: many; v_call: TRBV4-3; j_call: TRBJ2-1; d_call: NA; cdr3_aa: CASSQDFVAASSYNEQFF; cdr3_nt: TGCGCCAGCAGCCAAGATTTTGTAGCGGCCAGCTCCTACAATGAGCAGTTCTTC
cdr3_length: 14; clone_size: many; v_call: TRBV7-2; j_call: TRBJ2-5; d_call: TRBD1; cdr3_aa: CASSRGQRKETQYF; cdr3_nt: TGTGCCAGCAGTAGGGGACAGCGTAAAGAGACCCAGTACTTC
cdr3_length: 15; clone_size: many; v_call: TRBV5-6; j_call: TRBJ1-1; d_call: TRBD1; cdr3_aa: CASSYRGSGNTEAFF; cdr3_nt: TGTGCCAGCAGTTACAGGGGCTCGGGGAACACTGAAGCTTTCTTT
cdr3_length: 19; clone_size: many; v_call: TRBV20-1; j_call: TRBJ2-4; d_call: TRBD2; cdr3_aa: CSAKAAGTSGGRAKNIQYF; cdr3_nt: TGCAGTGCTAAGGCAGCCGGGACTAGCGGGGGCCGGGCCAAAAACATTCAGTACTTC
cdr3_length: 13; clone_size: NA; v_call: TRBV6-6; j_call: TRBJ2-3; d_call: NA; cdr3_aa: CASKGAGTDTQYF; cdr3_nt: TGTGCCAGCAAGGGGGCGGGGACGGATACGCAGTATTTT
cdr3_length: 14; clone_size: many; v_call: TRBV5-1; j_call: TRBJ2-7; d_call: NA; cdr3_aa: CASSLDDSSYEQYF; cdr3_nt: TGCGCCAGCAGCTTGGACGACAGCTCCTACGAGCAGTACTTC
cdr3_length: 14; clone_size: many; v_call: TRBV5-1; j_call: TRBJ2-2; d_call: NA; cdr3_aa: CASSMDPFPGELFF; cdr3_nt: TGCGCCAGCAGCATGGACCCTTTTCCCGGGGAGCTGTTTTTT
cdr3_length: 14; clone_size: many; v_call: TRBV7-9; j_call: TRBJ2-3; d_call: TRBD2; cdr3_aa: CASSPIGGIDTQYF; cdr3_nt: TGTGCCAGCAGCCCAATCGGGGGGATAGATACGCAGTATTTT
cdr3_length: 13; clone_size: many; v_call: TRBV7-2; j_call: TRBJ2-2; d_call: NA; cdr3_aa: CASSQNRDGELFF; cdr3_nt: TGTGCCAGCAGCCAAAACCGGGACGGGGAGCTGTTTTTT
cdr3_length: 14; clone_size: NA; v_call: TRBV18; j_call: TRBJ1-2; d_call: NA; cdr3_aa: CASSPSGFYYGYTF; cdr3_nt: TGTGCCAGCTCACCATCGGGGTTTTACTATGGCTACACCTTC
cdr3_length: 17; clone_size: many; v_call: TRBV6-5; j_call: TRBJ1-3; d_call: TRBD1; cdr3_aa: CASSFTGQGSSGNTIYF; cdr3_nt: TGTGCCAGCAGTTTCACCGGACAGGGAAGCTCTGGAAACACCATATATTTT
cdr3_length: 13; clone_size: many; v_call: TRBV5-1; j_call: TRBJ2-1; d_call: NA; cdr3_aa: CASSLASYNEQFF; cdr3_nt: TGCGCCAGCAGCTTGGCGTCCTACAATGAGCAGTTCTTC
cdr3_length: 16; clone_size: NA; v_call: TRBV12-3/TRBV12-4; j_call: TRBJ2-4; d_call: TRBD1; cdr3_aa: CASSLPGQGAGNIQYF; cdr3_nt: TGTGCCAGCAGCCTACCGGGACAGGGGGCGGGAAACATTCAGTACTTC
cdr3_length: 19; clone_size: few; v_call: TRBV6-5; j_call: TRBJ1-6; d_call: NA; cdr3_aa: CASSYVWQASGSYNSPLHF; cdr3_nt: TGTGCCAGCAGTTACGTTTGGCAGGCCTCGGGTTCCTATAATTCACCCCTCCACTTT
cdr3_length: 13; clone_size: many; v_call: TRBV20-1; j_call: TRBJ2-1; d_call: NA; cdr3_aa: CSARSPGPGEQFF; cdr3_nt: TGCAGTGCTAGATCACCCGGACCTGGTGAGCAGTTCTTC
cdr3_length: 19; clone_size: many; v_call: TRBV5-6; j_call: TRBJ2-1; d_call: TRBD2; cdr3_aa: CASSYGLAGRSRTYNEQFF; cdr3_nt: TGTGCCAGCAGCTACGGACTAGCGGGGCGATCTAGAACCTACAATGAGCAGTTCTTC
cdr3_length: 14; clone_size: many; v_call: TRBV7-9; j_call: TRBJ1-5; d_call: TRBD1; cdr3_aa: CASSPGGSGQPQHF; cdr3_nt: TGTGCCAGCAGCCCAGGGGGGAGCGGTCAGCCCCAGCATTTT
cdr3_length: 15; clone_size: many; v_call: TRBV5-1; j_call: TRBJ2-5; d_call: NA; cdr3_aa: CASSSKQQGGETQYF; cdr3_nt: TGCGCCAGCAGCTCAAAACAACAGGGTGGGGAGACCCAGTACTTC
cdr3_length: 12; clone_size: many; v_call: TRBV7-2; j_call: TRBJ1-2; d_call: NA; cdr3_aa: CASSLEAVDYTF; cdr3_nt: TGTGCCAGCAGCTTAGAAGCAGTCGACTACACCTTC
cdr3_length: 13; clone_size: many; v_call: TRBV16; j_call: TRBJ2-5; d_call: NA; cdr3_aa: CASSQGQGVTQYF; cdr3_nt: TGTGCCAGCAGCCAGGGACAAGGTGTGACCCAGTACTTC
cdr3_length: 16; clone_size: many; v_call: TRBV5-1; j_call: TRBJ2-5; d_call: TRBD1; cdr3_aa: CASSRWTGGLVRTQYF; cdr3_nt: TGCGCCAGCAGCCGCTGGACAGGGGGATTGGTTCGGACCCAGTACTTC